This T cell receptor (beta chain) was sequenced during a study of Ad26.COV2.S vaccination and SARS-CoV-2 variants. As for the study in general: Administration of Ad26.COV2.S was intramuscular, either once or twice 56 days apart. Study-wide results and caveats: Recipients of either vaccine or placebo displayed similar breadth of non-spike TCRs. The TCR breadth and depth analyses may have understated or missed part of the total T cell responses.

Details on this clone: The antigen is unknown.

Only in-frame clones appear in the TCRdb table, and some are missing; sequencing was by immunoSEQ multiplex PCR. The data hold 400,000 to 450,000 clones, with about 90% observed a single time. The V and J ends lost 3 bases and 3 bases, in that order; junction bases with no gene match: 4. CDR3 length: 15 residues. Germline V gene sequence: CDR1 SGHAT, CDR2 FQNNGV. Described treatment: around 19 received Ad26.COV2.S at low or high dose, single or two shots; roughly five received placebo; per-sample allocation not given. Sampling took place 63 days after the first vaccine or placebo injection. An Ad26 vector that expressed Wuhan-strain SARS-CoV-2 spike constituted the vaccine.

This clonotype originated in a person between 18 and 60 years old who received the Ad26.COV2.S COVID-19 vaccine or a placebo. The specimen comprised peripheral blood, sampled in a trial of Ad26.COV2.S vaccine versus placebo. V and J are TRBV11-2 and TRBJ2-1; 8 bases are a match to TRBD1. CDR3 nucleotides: TGTGCCAGCAGCTTTGGGACAGGTTTCTACAATGAGCAGTTCTTC. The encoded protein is CASSFGTGFYNEQFF.